Given below is one T cell receptor (beta chain) in context. Other DNA sequences in the same sample also yield this CDR3. This entry is derived from a study of shared clonotypes between healthy human individuals. Generated by immunoSEQ multiplex PCR, the TCRdb table keeps only in-frame clones and is missing some. The repertoire holds millions of clones, with 85% to 95% as singletons. V gave up 4 bases and J gave up 0 bases; unmatched junction bases: 1. The CDR3 is made up of 15 amino acids. Germline CDR1 is SEHNR and CDR2 is FQNEAQ (reference sequence). The chain is built from TRBV7-9 and TRBJ2-3, with 10 bases fitting TRBD2. This sequence was found in a man aged 18 to 29 in good health. Sequenced material: naive CD4+ T cells sorted from blood. Indicated subset: CD45RA+ positively selected. CDR3 loop: CASSSLAGSTDTQYF. CDR3 nucleotides: TGTGCCAGCAGCTCACTAGCGGGGAGCACAGATACGCAGTATTTT.